The next 30 T cell receptor beta chains were all read from a single sample in a study of blood T cell repertoires in COVID-19. The assay was immunoSEQ multiplex PCR, and TCRdb's table has in-frame clones only and misses some. The sample includes 320,000 or so clones, 87% of them seen just once. The specimen was PBMCs or T cells enriched from blood (not recorded which). Every receptor here comes from a woman aged 25 to 39 who had recovered from COVID-19.

The chain joins TRBV19 to TRBJ1-5; 10 nucleotides agree with TRBD1. The CDR3 is 15 amino acids. V shed 6 bases, J shed 3 bases, and the junction held 5 bases outside the gene matches. Germline CDR1 LNHDA, CDR2 SQIVND (reference sequence). The DNA of the CDR3 is TGTGCCAGTAGAACGGACAGGGGGTTCAATCAGCCCCAGCATTTT. Its translation: CASRTDRGFNQPQHF. Full variable domain (remainder filled in from reference TRBV19 and TRBJ1-5): DGGITQSPKYLFRKEGQNVTLSCEQNLNHDAMYWYRQDPGQGLRLIYYSQIVNDFQKGDIAEGYSVSREKKESFPLTVTSAQKNPTAFYLCASRTDRGFNQPQHFGDGTRLSIL.

The chain employs TRBV14 and TRBJ1-2; 8 bases line up with TRBD1. Trimming took 0 bases from V and 8 from J; bases not matched to a gene: 5. The CDR3 totals 14 residues. Germline CDR1 is SGHDN and CDR2 is FVKESK. The CDR3 sequence: CASSQEVAGGGYTF. As DNA, the CDR3 is TGTGCCAGCAGCCAAGAAGTCGCAGGGGGCGGCTACACCTTC.

V usage is TRBV9 and J usage is TRBJ2-5; TRBD1 agrees at 7 bases. Germline CDR1 reads SGDLS; CDR2 reads YYNGEE. V shed 2 bases and J 1 base; nucleotides not matched to a gene: 8. The CDR3 is made up of 16 amino acids. The CDR3 spells CASSVGPQGVQETQYF. CDR3 sequence (DNA): TGTGCCAGCAGCGTCGGACCCCAGGGGGTCCAAGAGACCCAGTACTTC.

This chain links TRBV9 with TRBJ2-7; 7 bases match TRBD1. In germline, CDR1 is SGDLS, CDR2 YYNGEE. The CDR3 contains 14 residues. With V trimmed by 4 bases and J by 6 bases, 10 bases remained unmatched. The CDR3 spells CASSTPGSGGEQYF. The CDR3 DNA sequence: TGTGCCAGCAGCACTCCAGGCTCAGGGGGCGAGCAGTACTTC.

This chain connects TRBV6-5 to TRBJ1-5, with 8 positions matching TRBD1. Per the germline V gene, CDR1 is MNHEY and CDR2 is SVGAGI. The CDR3 sequence is 14 residues long. Trimming at V came to 6 bases and at J to 4 bases, leaving 5 bases not matched to a gene. CDR3 DNA: TGTGCCAGCAGCGGACAGGGAAATAATCAGCCCCAGCATTTT. It encodes CASSGQGNNQPQHF.

The gene calls are TRBV25-1 and TRBJ1-2; tentative D call: TRBD1 (5 bases). V was trimmed by 3 bases and J by 5 bases, leaving 16 bases between them. Germline-derived CDR1 and CDR2 are MGHDK and SYGVNS. The length of the CDR3 is 15 residues. The CDR3 region is CASSDLRGTDYGYTF. Here the CDR3 DNA reads TGTGCCAGCAGTGACCTTCGCGGGACGGATTATGGCTACACCTTC.

The chain employs TRBV6-5 and TRBJ1-1, with TRBD1 matching 8 bases. The length of the CDR3 is 15 residues. The J segment lost 1 base and the V segment lost 5 bases, leaving 6 bases of the junction unmatched. Germline CDR1 and CDR2: MNHEY and SVGAGI. CDR3 in DNA: TGTGCCAGCAGTCCGGGACAGGTATCGAACACTGAAGCTTTCTTT. It codes for CASSPGQVSNTEAFF.

The genes are TRBV7-9 and TRBJ1-5; TRBD1 might be the D (6 bases). Germline CDR1 SEHNR, CDR2 FQNEAQ (reference sequence). V was pared by 5 bases and J by 6 bases, with 17 bases between. The CDR3 is 15 residues long. For the CDR3, the DNA is TGTGCCAGCAGCAGGGGGGAGGGTACGATTCAGCCCCAGCATTTT. Protein: CASSRGEGTIQPQHF.

The chain uses TRBV6-6 and TRBJ1-5; D gene ambiguous. Germline V gene sequence: CDR1 MNHNY, CDR2 SVGAGI (reference sequence). Trimming removed 0 bases from V and 1 base from J, with 10 bases in between. This CDR3 is built from 16 residues. CDR3 in amino acids: CASSYSGEVSNQPQHF. The CDR3 bases are TGTGCCAGCAGTTACTCTGGGGAGGTGAGCAATCAGCCCCAGCATTTT.

For this clone: A junction end diverges from the germline sequence, so it may reflect a read error. J is TRBJ1-4 and V is TRBV25-1; D is unclear. Germline V gene lookup returns CDR1 MGHDK and CDR2 SYGVNS. The length of the CDR3 is 12 residues. For the CDR3, the DNA is TGTGCCAGCAGCTCCTGGGGAGAAAGACTGTTTTTT. This encodes CASSSWGERLFF.

The CDR3 is CASSSRGGTEAFF. The CDR3 DNA follows: TGTGCCAGCAGCTCGAGAGGCGGGACTGAAGCTTTCTTT. This chain uses TRBV5-4 with TRBJ1-1; no definite D call. Trimming left V 3 bases short and J 5 bases short, with 11 bases between. This CDR3 has 13 amino acids. Germline CDR1 reads SGHNT; CDR2 reads YYREEE (reference sequence).

This chain uses TRBV10-3 with TRBJ1-2, with D perhaps TRBD1 (6 bases). Germline V gene data show CDR1 as ENHRY and CDR2 as SYGVKD. The CDR3 consists of 12 residues. Trimming took off 7 bases at V and 5 bases at J, with 11 bases between the two ends. The CDR3 coding sequence is TGTGCCATCACGACAGGCTCATATGGCTACACCTTC. Its protein product is CAITTGSYGYTF.

The rearrangement uses TRBV6-4 and TRBJ2-2, with TRBD2 as a possible D gene (5 bases). Germline V gene data show CDR1 as MRHNA and CDR2 as SNTAGT. CDR3 length: 14 residues. The V end was cut by 6 bases, the J end by 8 bases, with 16 bases between. As DNA, the CDR3 is TGTGCCAGCAGAAAGGACGGGGTCGGAGGGGAGCTGTTTTTT. The encoded protein is CASRKDGVGGELFF.

V and J are TRBV11-2 and TRBJ2-2; no reliable D call. The V end was cut by 7 bases, the J end by 7 bases, with 10 bases between. This CDR3 comprises 12 residues. Germline values: CDR1 SGHAT, CDR2 FQNNGV. This chain's CDR3 is CASTMSGGELFF. CDR3 DNA: TGTGCCAGCACCATGTCCGGCGGGGAGCTGTTTTTT.

J is TRBJ2-7 and V is TRBV3-1 (or the pseudogene TRBV3-2); 9 positions agree with TRBD1. Per germline, CDR1 LGHDT and CDR2 YNNKEL (reference sequence). The CDR3 loop spans 17 amino acids. After removal of 1 base from V and 5 bases from J, the junction contained 12 bases not matched to a gene. The CDR3 region is CASSQVRPGTGMNEQYF. CDR3 nucleotides: TGTGCCAGCAGCCAAGTCCGCCCCGGGACAGGGATGAACGAGCAGTACTTC.

This sequence joins TRBV9 and TRBJ1-3, with D uncertain. Germline values: CDR1 SGDLS, CDR2 YYNGEE. The CDR3 sequence is 14 residues long. V was cut by 0 bases and J by 0 bases, with 4 bases left in between. This CDR3 reads CASSVANSGNTIYF. Written as DNA, the CDR3 is TGTGCCAGCAGCGTAGCTAACTCTGGAAACACCATATATTTT.

The chain recombines TRBV11-2 with TRBJ2-7, with TRBD1 matching over 9 bases. Trimming at V came to 1 base and at J to 2 bases, leaving 6 bases not matched to a gene. Germline-derived CDR1 and CDR2 are SGHAT and FQNNGV. CDR3 size: 16 residues. CDR3: CASSLVAGTGPYEQYF. DNA of the CDR3: TGTGCCAGCAGCTTAGTGGCGGGGACAGGGCCCTACGAGCAGTACTTC.

This clone has more than one count but fewer than ten. The chain uses TRBV5-6 and TRBJ1-1; 9 positions agree with TRBD1. This CDR3 has 14 amino acids. Germline CDR1 SGHDT, CDR2 YYEEEE. The J segment lost 5 bases and the V segment lost 4 bases, leaving 6 bases of the junction unmatched. As DNA, the CDR3 is TGTGCCAGCAGCGTTACAGGGGGCTATACTGAAGCTTTCTTT. Its translation: CASSVTGGYTEAFF.

This chain uses TRBV9 with TRBJ2-3; possible D gene TRBD2, 7 bases. The V end lost 1 base, the J end lost 0 bases, and 9 bases lay between the germline ends. The CDR3 totals 15 residues. Germline CDR1 and CDR2: SGDLS and YYNGEE. CDR3: CASSVRGGSTDTQYF. The CDR3 nucleotides are TGTGCCAGCAGCGTAAGGGGGGGGAGCACAGATACGCAGTATTTT.

V usage is TRBV6-1 and J usage is TRBJ2-4, with a weak D call TRBD2 (6 bases). The V and J ends lost 4 bases and 1 base respectively, with 20 bases between them. The CDR3 is 18 amino acids. Germline values: CDR1 MNHNS, CDR2 SASEGT. In nucleotides, the CDR3 is TGTGCCAGCAGTGCGAGCCTAATACGTGCGGGGGCCAAAAACATTCAGTACTTC. Encoded protein: CASSASLIRAGAKNIQYF.

The rearrangement uses TRBV13 and TRBJ2-3; 10 bases line up with TRBD2. With V trimmed by 1 base and J by 2 bases, 12 bases remained unmatched. There are 19 residues in the CDR3. Germline lookup yields CDR1 PRHDT and CDR2 FYEKMQ (reference sequence). The CDR3 nucleotides are TGTGCCAGCAGCTTAGTGGGGGCCCTAGCGGGGGCCGACACAGATACGCAGTATTTT. This translates into CASSLVGALAGADTDTQYF.

This clone was seen only once. This chain links TRBV5-1 with TRBJ2-2, with 14 bases identical to TRBD2. With V trimmed by 4 bases and J by 1 base, 6 bases remained unmatched. The CDR3 is 18 residues long. The germline V gene encodes CDR1 SGHRS and CDR2 YFSETQ. Here the CDR3 DNA reads TGCGCCAGCAGCCCCCGACTAGCGGGGGGGCAGAACACCGGGGAGCTGTTTTTT. As protein: CASSPRLAGGQNTGELFF.

This sequence joins TRBV18 and TRBJ1-6; TRBD1 matches at 8 bases. The CDR3 covers 14 residues. The germline V gene encodes CDR1 KGHSH and CDR2 LQKENI. V lost 3 bases and J lost 8; bases outside the gene matches: 3. CDR3 amino acids: CASSPSGGDSPLHF. CDR3 DNA: TGTGCCAGCTCACCGTCAGGGGGCGATTCACCCCTCCACTTT.

The CDR3, as DNA: TGTGCCAGCAGTTTAGAGGGTCGGGGCAATCAGCCCCAGCATTTT. Translating it yields CASSLEGRGNQPQHF. The V call is TRBV27, the J call TRBJ1-5; D is uncertain. The CDR3 length is 15 residues. Germline V lookup: CDR1 MNHEY, CDR2 SMNVEV (reference sequence). Between the trimmed V and J ends, which lost 2 bases and 2 bases, there was a span of 10 bases.

The CDR3 DNA sequence: TGTGCCAGCAGTGAGTCCCCGACGAGGACCGGGGAGCTGTTTTTT. Encoded protein: CASSESPTRTGELFF. V gene TRBV2 combines with J gene TRBJ2-2; no firm D call. There are 15 residues in the CDR3. V was trimmed by 3 bases and J by 5 bases, leaving 13 bases between them. Germline assignment: CDR1 SNHLY and CDR2 FYNNEI.

This clone came up once. Other DNA sequences from this sample encode an identical CDR3 as well. The chain combines TRBV19 with TRBJ2-1, with TRBD1 identical over 7 bases. The germline V gene has CDR1 LNHDA and CDR2 SQIVND (reference sequence). CDR3 length: 15 residues. Trimming at V came to 6 bases and at J to 0 bases, leaving 5 bases not matched to a gene. The CDR3 reads CASRVDRSSYNEQFF. The CDR3 DNA is TGTGCCAGTAGGGTGGACAGGAGCTCCTACAATGAGCAGTTCTTC.

The chain has TRBV9 and TRBJ1-1; TRBD1 aligns across 7 bases. Germline lookup yields CDR1 SGDLS and CDR2 YYNGEE. With V trimmed by 0 bases and J by 1 base, 12 bases remained unmatched. There are 18 residues in the CDR3. Written as DNA, the CDR3 is TGTGCCAGCAGCGTAGCTTCTGGAGGGGGCGCGGGGAACACTGAAGCTTTCTTT. As protein: CASSVASGGGAGNTEAFF. The full variable domain, its missing parts supplied by reference TRBV9 and TRBJ1-1, is DSGVTQTPKHLITATGQRVTLRCSPRSGDLSVYWYQQSLDQGLQFLIQYYNGEERAKGNILERFSAQQFPDLHSELNLSSLELGDSALYFCASSVASGGGAGNTEAFFGQGTRLTVV.

This rearrangement joins TRBV2 to TRBJ1-6; D is undetermined. V was shortened by 4 bases and J by 9 bases, with 13 bases between the two germline ends. The CDR3 loop spans 14 amino acids. Germline values: CDR1 SNHLY, CDR2 FYNNEI. The CDR3 is CASSGGPPSSPLHF. CDR3 nucleotides: TGTGCCAGCAGTGGCGGCCCCCCATCTTCACCCCTCCACTTT.

The chain employs TRBV19 and TRBJ2-3; TRBD2 aligns across 14 bases. V was clipped by 7 bases and J by 7 bases; unmatched bases: 7. The germline V gene encodes CDR1 LNHDA and CDR2 SQIVND (reference sequence). The CDR3 loop spans 15 amino acids. CDR3 coding DNA: TGTGCCAGTACCCCGGGACTAGCGGGGGTCTATACGCAGTATTTT. As protein: CASTPGLAGVYTQYF.

The rearrangement joins TRBV10-3 to TRBJ2-1, with 7 bases that match TRBD2. V trimming: 0 bases; J trimming: 4 bases; junction bases outside the gene matches: 6. Germline assignment: CDR1 ENHRY and CDR2 SYGVKD. This CDR3 spans 16 amino acids. The DNA for the CDR3 is TGTGCCATCAGTGAGTCGAAGCGGGGAGGATACAATGAGCAGTTCTTC. Its translation is CAISESKRGGYNEQFF.